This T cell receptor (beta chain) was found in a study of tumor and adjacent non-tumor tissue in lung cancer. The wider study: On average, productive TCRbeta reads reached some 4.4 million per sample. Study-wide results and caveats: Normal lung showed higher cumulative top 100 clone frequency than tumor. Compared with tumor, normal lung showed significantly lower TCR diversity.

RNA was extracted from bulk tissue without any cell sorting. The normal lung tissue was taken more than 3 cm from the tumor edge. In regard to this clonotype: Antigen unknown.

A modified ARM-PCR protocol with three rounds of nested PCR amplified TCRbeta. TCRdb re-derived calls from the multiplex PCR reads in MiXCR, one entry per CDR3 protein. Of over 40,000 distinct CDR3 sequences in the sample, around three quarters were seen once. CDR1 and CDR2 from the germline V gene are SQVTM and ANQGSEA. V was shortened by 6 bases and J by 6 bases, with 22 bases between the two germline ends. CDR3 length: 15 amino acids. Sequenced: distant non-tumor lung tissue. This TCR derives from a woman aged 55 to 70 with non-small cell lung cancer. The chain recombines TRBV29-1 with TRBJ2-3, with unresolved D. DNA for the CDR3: TGCAGCGTCCCCCAACCAACACCAACGGTGGATACGCAGTATTTT. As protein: CSVPQPTPTVDTQYF.